This TCR beta chain was identified in a study of cytomegalovirus exposure and HLA in healthy donors. Across the study: A prior study identified 117 million unique TCR beta sequences from roughly 170 million T cells.

Regarding the study as a whole: Cytomegalovirus-associated TCR beta chains were listed, numbering roughly 150. Per a later analysis, HLA-associated TCR beta chains showed more clonal expansion than other, equally common TCR beta chains. As a later analysis revealed, the rate of TCR association differed by HLA locus, with DRB1 most and HLA-C fewest.

Germline lookup yields CDR1 MNHEY and CDR2 SVGAGI. V was trimmed by 2 bases and J by 8 bases, leaving 13 bases between them. This CDR3 has 15 amino acids. The primer mix had 60 Vbeta and 13 Jbeta primers. Clones were sequenced by immunoSEQ multiplex PCR, and TCRdb holds only the in-frame ones, with some missing. The sample consists of about 190,000 clones, roughly 73% of them appearing once. For this clone: The antigen remains undetermined.

Sequenced material: PBMCs. The chain uses TRBV6-5 and TRBJ1-6; D possibly corresponds to TRBD1 (6 bases). The receptor's source is a woman aged 25-40 years in good health and CMV-seropositive. Written as DNA, the CDR3 is TGTGCCAGCAGTTACGTGGGGGCGCAGGATTCACCCCTCCACTTT. It specifies CASSYVGAQDSPLHF.